The entry below gives a single T cell receptor (beta chain) sequence along with its context. This clonotype was seen repeatedly, ten times or more. Its antigen specificity is not known. The record has no base qualities; no much larger clone is one base away. The CDR3 measures 15 amino acids from cysteine to phenylalanine. Kept here is only the CDR3 DNA, which spans 45 bases and is read in frame from base 1. Reading the germline V gene gives CDR1 SQVTM and CDR2 ANQGSEA. V is pruned by 6 bases and J by 2 bases, leaving 9 bases of the junction without a gene match. The sample is drawn from a study of blood T cells in healthy people across ages (dated by TCRdb to about 2015). In terms of the full investigation: Template switching captured roughly one uniquely barcoded TCR beta cDNA molecule per two T cells in model experiments. The study analyzed two additional independent replicas of 1 million unique cDNA reads from the same blood draw for two donors, one aged 18 to 30 and one aged 80 or older. Four age groups were formed from the donors: young (average 16 years), middle-aged (around 41), aged (62) and long-lived (roughly 88). To avoid experimental bias, donors of different ages were randomly spread across the sequencing lanes. The study measured age-related changes in TCR beta repertoire diversity using deep sequencing normalized with unique cDNA molecular identifiers. General findings and caveats noted by the study authors: Because the CMV infection status of the donors was unknown, age-related changes in expanded clonotypes may potentially have been confounded. Since profiling was done on bulk unsorted PBMCs, naive and antigen-experienced compartments could not be conclusively compared. The long-lived group showed more naive CD4+ T cells, fewer expanded clones and increased TCR diversity than the aged group, suggesting age selection. Observed TCR beta diversity per million T cells fell roughly linearly with age, and a significant reduction was already apparent by age approximately 41. The percentage of naive T cells measured by flow cytometry correlated strongly with observed TCR beta diversity. Estimates of total diversity based on one million sequenced T cells were regarded as lower bounds and as underestimates.

The approximately 41 donors, aged about 6 to 100 years, were systemically healthy Caucasian individuals from Russia. Each donor gave 8.5 to 10 milliliters of peripheral blood, collected into EDTA-treated Vacutainer tubes. Ficoll-Paque density-gradient centrifugation was used to isolate PBMCs, with at least 7 million per sample. Trizol reagent was used to extract total RNA from the PBMCs, yielding at least 6 micrograms per sample. For every donor, an aliquot of PBMCs went through flow cytometry to measure the percentages of naive CD45RAhigh/CD27high T cells. Library method: 5' RACE. The sequencer was an Illumina HiSeq 2500. The second PCR ran for roughly 7 to 11 cycles and used a J-beta primer mix along with a sample-barcoded 5' primer. A template-switch 5' adaptor carrying 12 random nucleotides introduced a unique molecular identifier onto each TCR beta cDNA molecule. Each sample yielded at least 2.5 million CDR3-containing paired-end reads. All of the RNA was converted into first-strand cDNA using the Mint cDNA synthesis kit, with a TRBC-specific oligonucleotide serving as the primer. All cDNA was treated with uracil-DNA glycosylase and then went through a first 18-cycle PCR with the universal primers M1SS and BC2_uni_R. In the paper's pipeline: Normalization of each sample was performed by random selection of 1 million high-quality reads, each carrying a distinct molecular identifier. Reads sharing molecular identifiers were discarded rather than binned into consensus sequences. MiTCR, run with a Q25 quality threshold and the strictest error-elimination algorithm, handled CDR3 identification, clonotype clustering and error correction. Lower-bound total TCR beta diversity was estimated with a nonparametric unseen species model using Euler transformation. TCRdb reworked the public reads: Q25 trimming with fastp, MiXCR clone assembly, productive beta chains retained. Rows with a matching CDR3 protein are joined into one entry that keeps the most common DNA and genes. TCRdb's processing, not the authors' own work, is the source of the V and J calls. Across this sample there are under 2 million distinct CDR3 sequences, with 30% to 40% seen only once. The ten largest account for roughly 10% of the sample.

The rearrangement combines TRBV29-1 with TRBJ2-3, with 9 middle bases fitting TRBD2. This TCR came from a woman aged 25 to 39 in good health. Sequencing was performed on blood. The DNA is TGCAGCGTGGCTAGCGGGATTCTCATCACAGATACGCAGTATTTT. Translated, it reads CSVASGILITDTQYF.